The 29 T cell receptor beta chains below come from one sample, sequenced in a study of T-cell reconstitution after alpha-beta-depleted transplantation in children. Unique molecular identifiers were incorporated into the prepared TCRbeta library. Using its own MiXCR run on the PCR reads, TCRdb lists one record per CDR3 protein. This sample has approximately 340,000 distinct CDR3 sequences; around 10% occur once, and the top ten carry 2% to 3%. The starting material was PBMCs from the stem cell graft donor, obtained from the stem cell graft. Receptors originate from a human donor who donated a stem cell graft to a child with acute lymphoblastic leukemia.

The chain carries TRBV5-1 and TRBJ2-1; D assignment may be TRBD1 or TRBD2 (5 bases each). V was trimmed by 0 bases and J by 7 bases, leaving 14 bases between them. Germline CDR1 and CDR2: SGHRS and YFSETQ. There are 15 residues in the CDR3. The CDR3 here is CASSLEGETTNEQFF. CDR3 nucleotide sequence: TGCGCCAGCAGCTTGGAAGGGGAGACAACGAATGAGCAGTTCTTC.

The table lists this clonotype with a few counts. In nucleotides, the CDR3 is TGTGCCAGCAGTTCGGGACCCCTGGAGCAGTACTTC. It codes for CASSSGPLEQYF. V gene TRBV27 combines with J gene TRBJ2-7, with D perhaps assigned TRBD1 or TRBD2 (5 bases each). V lost 4 bases, J lost 7 bases, and 11 bases lay in between. The CDR3 runs to 12 residues. CDR1 is MNHEY, CDR2 SMNVEV, per germline (reference sequence).

The chain links TRBV5-1 to TRBJ1-4; 9 bases are shared with TRBD1. The CDR3 is 15 residues long. CDR1 and CDR2 (germline): SGHRS, YFSETQ. V lost 0 bases and J lost 7; bases outside the gene matches: 4. The CDR3 DNA reads as TGCGCCAGCAGCTTGGGACAGGGGGACGGTGAAAAACTGTTTTTT. Its protein product is CASSLGQGDGEKLFF.

In this sample, this clonotype turned up many times. V gene TRBV7-2 combines with J gene TRBJ2-7, with D possibly matching TRBD2 (6 bases). The CDR3 runs to 16 residues. V lost 4 bases to trimming and J lost 2 bases, with 18 bases between them. CDR1 SGHTA and CDR2 FQGNSA come from the germline V gene. The CDR3 sequence: CASSSSPRERTYEQYF. The CDR3, as DNA: TGTGCCAGCAGCTCCAGTCCCCGGGAGCGGACCTACGAGCAGTACTTC.

The chain uses TRBV18 and TRBJ2-5; D may be TRBD1 (5 bases). This CDR3 comprises 14 residues. Trimming cost V 1 base and J 4 bases, with 10 bases left between them. Germline CDR1 KGHSH, CDR2 LQKENI. The CDR3 reads CASSPQGILETQYF. The CDR3 DNA reads as TGTGCCAGCTCACCACAGGGGATTCTAGAGACCCAGTACTTC.

The V and J genes are TRBV5-6 and TRBJ2-7, with 7 positions matching TRBD1. V shed 9 bases and J 2 bases; nucleotides not matched to a gene: 11. Germline lookup yields CDR1 SGHDT and CDR2 YYEEEE. This CDR3 is built from 14 residues. Here the CDR3 DNA reads TGTGCCATGAGCCTCTGGCAGGGGGCCTACGAGCAGTACTTC. It encodes CAMSLWQGAYEQYF.

There are a few counts of this clonotype. The rearrangement uses TRBV7-2 and TRBJ2-4; D not certain. Germline V gene data show CDR1 as SGHTA and CDR2 as FQGNSA. The V end lost 5 bases, the J end lost 9 bases, and 11 bases lay between the germline ends. CDR3 length: 12 residues. CDR3 protein: CASSLQESIQYF. For the CDR3, the DNA is TGTGCCAGCAGCCTTCAGGAGAGCATTCAGTACTTC.

The sample holds many counts of this clonotype. The CDR3 sequence: CSAQRGAGGVETQYF. CDR3 DNA: TGCAGTGCTCAACGGGGAGCGGGAGGGGTGGAGACCCAGTACTTC. V and J are TRBV20-1 and TRBJ2-5; 10 nucleotides line up with TRBD2. Trimming at V came to 5 bases and at J to 5 bases, leaving 11 bases not matched to a gene. The CDR3 consists of 15 residues. Germline V CDR1 and CDR2: DFQATT, SNEGSKA (reference sequence).

This clonotype was seen a handful of times. This chain links TRBV27 with TRBJ2-7; TRBD1 might be the D (5 bases). Deletions cut 4 bases from V and 3 bases from J, with 13 bases between. This CDR3 comprises 14 residues. The germline gives CDR1 MNHEY, CDR2 SMNVEV (reference sequence). The CDR3 coding sequence is TGTGCCAGCAGTTGGGGCCAGCCTATCTACGAGCAGTACTTC. It translates to CASSWGQPIYEQYF.

Only a few counts were recorded for this clonotype. This rearrangement joins TRBV4-1 to TRBJ1-5, with D unclear. Trimming shortened V by 4 bases and J by 7 bases, and 11 bases separated the two germline ends. CDR1 and CDR2 (germline): MGHRA, YSYEKL. This CDR3 comprises 13 residues. Here the CDR3 DNA reads TGCGCCAGCAGCCCCAAGCCTGTACAGCCCCAGCATTTT. It specifies CASSPKPVQPQHF.

Points on this clonotype: At one boundary the junction diverges from the germline segment, which might be a read error. This chain links TRBV19 with TRBJ1-5; D gene ambiguous. Per germline, CDR1 LNHDA and CDR2 SQIVND (reference sequence). This CDR3 contains 15 residues. The CDR3 sequence: CASTTYGYSDQPQHF. CDR3 DNA sequence: TGTGCCAGTACAACCTACGGGTATAGCGATCAGCCCCAGCATTTT.

This clonotype was counted ten times or more. The V call is TRBV28, the J call TRBJ1-2; 7 bases map to TRBD1. CDR3 length equals 14 residues. Germline CDR1 is MDHEN and CDR2 is SYDVKM. Unmatched junction bases numbered 6, after V lost 6 bases and J lost 2 bases. The DNA of the CDR3 is TGTGCCAGCAGCCGGGACAGCCGAAACTATGGCTACACCTTC. Translating gives CASSRDSRNYGYTF.

The V and J genes are TRBV29-1 and TRBJ2-2; D remains ambiguous. Trimming stripped 4 bases from V and 6 bases from J, with 6 bases between. The germline V gene encodes CDR1 SQVTM and CDR2 ANQGSEA. The CDR3 length is 11 residues. This chain's CDR3 is CSVGISGELFF. The CDR3 DNA sequence: TGCAGCGTTGGGATCTCCGGGGAGCTGTTTTTT.

This clonotype was seen a handful of times. The chain combines TRBV2 with TRBJ1-5; possibly TRBD1 for D (6 bases). Between the trimmed V and J ends, which lost 8 bases and 0 bases, there was a span of 11 bases. The CDR3 sequence is 14 residues long. The germline V gene has CDR1 SNHLY and CDR2 FYNNEI. The CDR3 coding sequence is TGTGCCAGCCGAGGGGGGGGTAGCAATCAGCCCCAGCATTTT. Protein: CASRGGGSNQPQHF.

Only a few counts were recorded for this clonotype. The J gene is TRBJ2-7, the V gene TRBV5-1; 8 bases match TRBD2. The trim removed 0 bases at V and 3 bases at J, leaving 5 bases unmatched. CDR3 length: 15 residues. Germline V gene sequence: CDR1 SGHRS, CDR2 YFSETQ. For the CDR3, the DNA is TGCGCCAGCAGCTTGGGGACTAGCCGCTTCTACGAGCAGTACTTC. This gives the protein CASSLGTSRFYEQYF.

The chain recombines TRBV5-1 with TRBJ1-6, with 8 bases identical to TRBD1. V lost 1 base and J lost 6; bases outside the gene matches: 3. Germline CDR1 SGHRS, CDR2 YFSETQ. The CDR3 contains 15 residues. CDR3 sequence reads: CASSLIDRGNSPLHF. CDR3 DNA: TGCGCCAGCAGCTTGATAGACAGGGGTAATTCACCCCTCCACTTT.

As for this clonotype: This may be a read error, as it is one base from a much larger clone. The chain couples TRBV6-1 to TRBJ2-1, with 8 bases lining up with TRBD2. V shed 11 bases, J shed 9 bases, and the junction held 15 bases outside the gene matches. Germline CDR1 reads MNHNS; CDR2 reads SASEGT. This CDR3 comprises 14 residues. Written as DNA, the CDR3 is TGTGCCTGTCCGGGAAGCGGGAGTAACGGTGAGCAGTTCTTC. Translated: CACPGSGSNGEQFF.

A few counts support this clonotype. The chain combines TRBV7-2 with TRBJ2-1, with D tentatively TRBD2 (5 bases). The germline V gene has CDR1 SGHTA and CDR2 FQGNSA. V was cut by 3 bases and J by 7 bases, with 10 bases left in between. This CDR3 has 13 amino acids. The CDR3 is CASSFWTFNEQFF. As DNA, the CDR3 is TGTGCCAGCAGCTTTTGGACTTTTAATGAGCAGTTCTTC.

In this sample, this clonotype turned up a few times. The genes are TRBV7-9 and TRBJ2-7, with unresolved D. V dropped 5 bases and J dropped 2 bases, with 10 bases sitting between them. Germline V lookup: CDR1 SEHNR, CDR2 FQNEAQ (reference sequence). The CDR3 has 13 amino acids. The CDR3 coding sequence is TGTGCCAGCAGCCCGGCAGGACCCTACGAGCAGTACTTC. This codes for CASSPAGPYEQYF.

This clonotype has just a few counts. V gene TRBV11-2 combines with J gene TRBJ2-7; D uncertain. Germline lookup yields CDR1 SGHAT and CDR2 FQNNGV. The V gene lost 5 bases and the J gene lost 2 bases, with 16 bases spanning the gap. The CDR3 covers 15 residues. The CDR3 DNA reads as TGTGCCAGCAGCCAGTCCGTAGGCGACCCCTACGAGCAGTACTTC. Translation gives CASSQSVGDPYEQYF. The whole variable domain, filled in from reference TRBV11-2 and TRBJ2-7, reads EAGVAQSPRYKIIEKRQSVAFWCNPISGHATLYWYQQILGQGPKLLIQFQNNGVVDDSQLPKDRFSAERLKGVDSTLKIQPAKLEDSAVYLCASSQSVGDPYEQYFGPGTRLTVT.

The chain recombines TRBV7-9 with TRBJ2-3; TRBD2 matches 8 bases. The V segment lost 8 bases and the J segment 2 bases; nucleotides outside the gene matches: 15. The germline gives CDR1 SEHNR, CDR2 FQNEAQ (reference sequence). The CDR3 is 17 residues long. CDR3 coding DNA: TGTGCCAGCCCTAGCTGGCGGGAGGACGCCCCCACAGATACGCAGTATTTT. It translates to CASPSWREDAPTDTQYF.

This clonotype was found a few times. The CDR3 spells CSARPPGLAGGYEQFF. CDR3 DNA sequence: TGCAGTGCTAGACCACCGGGACTAGCGGGAGGGTATGAGCAGTTCTTC. The genes are TRBV20-1 and TRBJ2-1, with 16 bases identical to TRBD2. The CDR3 totals 16 residues. With V trimmed by 2 bases and J by 8 bases, 6 bases remained unmatched. Looked up from germline, CDR1 is DFQATT and CDR2 is SNEGSKA (reference sequence).

This clonotype was counted a few times. The J gene is TRBJ2-7, the V gene TRBV27, with D perhaps TRBD1 (6 bases). Germline-derived CDR1 and CDR2 are MNHEY and SMNVEV (reference sequence). V lost 4 bases and J 2 bases, leaving 15 bases between the germline ends. This CDR3 region has 15 residues. The DNA for the CDR3 is TGTGCCAGCAGTTGGGGGCAGGGTCGCACCTACGAGCAGTACTTC. Protein: CASSWGQGRTYEQYF.

In its sample, this clonotype was seen a few times. The chain carries TRBV2 and TRBJ1-4; the D gene is possibly TRBD1 (6 bases). The CDR3 has 12 residues. The V and J ends lost 2 bases and 12 bases respectively, with 10 bases between them. Germline V gives CDR1 SNHLY, CDR2 FYNNEI. DNA of the CDR3: TGTGCCAGCAGTGAAAGGGGGGGAGAACTGTTTTTT. This codes for CASSERGGELFF.

V gene TRBV7-6 combines with J gene TRBJ1-1; TRBD1 might be the D (6 bases). The V end lost 5 bases, the J end lost 3 bases, and 16 bases lay between the germline ends. The CDR3 runs to 15 residues. The V gene's germline CDR1 is SGHVS and CDR2 FNYEAQ. The CDR3 region is CASSIQQGRDTEAFF. The CDR3 bases are TGTGCCAGCAGCATCCAACAGGGACGAGACACTGAAGCTTTCTTT.

This clonotype was observed a handful of times. This chain links TRBV21-1 with TRBJ2-1; the DNA was not used to check the table's D call, TRBD1. TRBV21-1 has pseudogene status. This CDR3 has 18 residues. The DNA for the CDR3 is TGTGCCAGCAGCAAATGCAGGGGACCACCCGGGACGGGGAATGAGCAGTTCTTC. Residues: CASSKCRGPPGTGNEQFF.

This clonotype turned up a few times. The chain is built from TRBV9 and TRBJ1-5, with D uncertain. This CDR3 is built from 14 residues. Trimming stripped 1 base from V and 3 bases from J, with 8 bases between. Germline CDR1 is SGDLS and CDR2 is YYNGEE. This chain's CDR3 is CASSVTGFNQPQHF. The CDR3 coding sequence is TGTGCCAGCAGCGTAACTGGGTTCAATCAGCCCCAGCATTTT.

The V and J genes are TRBV7-3 and TRBJ1-1; D uncertain. The V gene lost 3 bases and the J gene lost 1 base, with 9 bases spanning the gap. There are 14 residues in the CDR3. CDR1 SGHTA and CDR2 FQGTGA come from the germline V gene. The CDR3 bases are TGTGCCAGCAGCTTCTCCCACGGGAACACTGAAGCTTTCTTT. It yields the protein CASSFSHGNTEAFF. Using reference TRBV7-3 and TRBJ1-1 for the parts outside the CDR3, the full variable domain is GAGVSQTPSNKVTEKGKYVELRCDPISGHTALYWYRQSLGQGPEFLIYFQGTGAADDSGLPNDRFFAVRPEGSVSTLKIQRTERGDSAVYLCASSFSHGNTEAFFGQGTRLTVV.

This clonotype came up a few times. J is TRBJ2-3 and V is TRBV5-1; 11 nucleotides align to TRBD1. CDR1 is SGHRS, CDR2 YFSETQ, per germline. J lost 3 bases, V lost 4 bases, and 7 bases had no gene match. This CDR3 region has 16 residues. CDR3 amino acids: CASSLAGQGATDTQYF. The CDR3 nucleotides read TGCGCCAGCAGCCTAGCAGGACAGGGGGCGACAGATACGCAGTATTTT.